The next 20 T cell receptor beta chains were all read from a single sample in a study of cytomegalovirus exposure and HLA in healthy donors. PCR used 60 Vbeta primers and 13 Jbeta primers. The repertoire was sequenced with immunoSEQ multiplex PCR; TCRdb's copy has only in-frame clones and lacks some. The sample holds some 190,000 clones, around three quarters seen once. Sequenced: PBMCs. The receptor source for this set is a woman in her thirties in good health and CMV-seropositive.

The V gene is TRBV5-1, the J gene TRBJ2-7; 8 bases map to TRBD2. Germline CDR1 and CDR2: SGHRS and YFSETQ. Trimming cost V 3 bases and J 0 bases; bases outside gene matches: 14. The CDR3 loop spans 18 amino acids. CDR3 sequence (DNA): TGCGCCAGCAGCTGGAGGGCATCGGAGCGGGGGCTCTCCTACGAGCAGTACTTC. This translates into CASSWRASERGLSYEQYF.

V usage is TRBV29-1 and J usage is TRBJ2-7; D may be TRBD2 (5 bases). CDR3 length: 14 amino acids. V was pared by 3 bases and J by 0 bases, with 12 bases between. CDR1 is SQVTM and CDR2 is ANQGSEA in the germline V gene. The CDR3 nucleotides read TGCAGCGTTGATTGTCTAGCAAGCTCCTACGAGCAGTACTTC. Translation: CSVDCLASSYEQYF.

CDR3 protein: CASTFLAGGTDTQYF. The CDR3 DNA is TGTGCCAGCACCTTTCTAGCGGGGGGAACAGATACGCAGTATTTT. The rearrangement uses TRBV7-9 and TRBJ2-3; 11 bases are shared with TRBD2. Germline V gene sequence: CDR1 SEHNR, CDR2 FQNEAQ (reference sequence). CDR3 size: 15 residues. V was clipped by 7 bases and J by 3 bases; unmatched bases: 6.

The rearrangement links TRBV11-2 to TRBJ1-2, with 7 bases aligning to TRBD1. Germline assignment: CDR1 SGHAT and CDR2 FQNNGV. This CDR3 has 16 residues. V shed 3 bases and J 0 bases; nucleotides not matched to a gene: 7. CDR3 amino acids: CASSLVEDRPNYGYTF. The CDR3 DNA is TGTGCCAGCAGCTTGGTCGAGGACAGGCCTAACTATGGCTACACCTTC. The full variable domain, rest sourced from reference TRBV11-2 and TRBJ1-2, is EAGVAQSPRYKIIEKRQSVAFWCNPISGHATLYWYQQILGQGPKLLIQFQNNGVVDDSQLPKDRFSAERLKGVDSTLKIQPAKLEDSAVYLCASSLVEDRPNYGYTFGSGTRLTVV.

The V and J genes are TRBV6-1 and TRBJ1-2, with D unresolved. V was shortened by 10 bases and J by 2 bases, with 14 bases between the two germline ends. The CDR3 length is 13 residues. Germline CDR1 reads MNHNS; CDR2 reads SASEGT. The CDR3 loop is CATTVQKNYGYTF. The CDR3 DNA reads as TGTGCCACAACGGTACAGAAAAACTATGGCTACACCTTC.

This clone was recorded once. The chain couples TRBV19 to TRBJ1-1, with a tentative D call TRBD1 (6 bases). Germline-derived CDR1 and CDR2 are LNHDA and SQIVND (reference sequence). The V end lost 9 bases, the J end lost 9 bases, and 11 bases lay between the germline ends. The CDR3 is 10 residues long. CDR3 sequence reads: CASFQGQAFF. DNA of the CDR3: TGTGCCAGCTTCCAGGGGCAAGCTTTCTTT.

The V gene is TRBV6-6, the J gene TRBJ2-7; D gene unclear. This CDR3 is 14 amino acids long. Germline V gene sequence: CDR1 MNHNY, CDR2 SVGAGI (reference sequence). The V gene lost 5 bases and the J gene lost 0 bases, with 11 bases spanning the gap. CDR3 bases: TGTGCCAGCAGTCCTCCAGGTTCCTCCTACGAGCAGTACTTC. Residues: CASSPPGSSYEQYF.

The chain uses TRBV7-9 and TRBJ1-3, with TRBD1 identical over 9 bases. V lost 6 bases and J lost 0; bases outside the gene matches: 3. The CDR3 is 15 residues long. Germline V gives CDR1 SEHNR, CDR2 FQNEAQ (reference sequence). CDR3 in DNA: TGTGCCAGCAGGGGACAGGGCCCCTCTGGAAACACCATATATTTT. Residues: CASRGQGPSGNTIYF.

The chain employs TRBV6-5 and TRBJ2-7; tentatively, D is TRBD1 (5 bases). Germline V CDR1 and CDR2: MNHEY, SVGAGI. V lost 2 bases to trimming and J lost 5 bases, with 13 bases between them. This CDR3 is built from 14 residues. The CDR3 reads CASSYQGFNNEQYF. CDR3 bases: TGTGCCAGCAGTTACCAGGGATTTAACAACGAGCAGTACTTC.

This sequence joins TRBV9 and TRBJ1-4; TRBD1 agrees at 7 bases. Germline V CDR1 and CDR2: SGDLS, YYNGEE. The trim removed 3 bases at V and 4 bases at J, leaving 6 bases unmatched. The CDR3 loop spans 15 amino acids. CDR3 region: CASSGDRDFNEKLFF. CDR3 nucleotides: TGTGCCAGCAGCGGAGACAGGGACTTTAATGAAAAACTGTTTTTT.

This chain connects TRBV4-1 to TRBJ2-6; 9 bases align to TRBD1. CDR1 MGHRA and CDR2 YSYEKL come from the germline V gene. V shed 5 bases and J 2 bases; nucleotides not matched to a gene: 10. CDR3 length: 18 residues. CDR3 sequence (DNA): TGCGCCAGCAGCTCTCCCCGGGACAGGGTAACTGGGGCCAACGTCCTGACTTTC. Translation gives CASSSPRDRVTGANVLTF.

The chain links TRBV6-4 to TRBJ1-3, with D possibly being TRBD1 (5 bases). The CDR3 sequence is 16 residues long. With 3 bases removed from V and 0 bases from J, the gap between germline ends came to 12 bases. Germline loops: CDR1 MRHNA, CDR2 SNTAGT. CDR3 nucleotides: TGTGCCAGCAGTGATGAGGACACAGGCTCTGGAAACACCATATATTTT. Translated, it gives CASSDEDTGSGNTIYF.

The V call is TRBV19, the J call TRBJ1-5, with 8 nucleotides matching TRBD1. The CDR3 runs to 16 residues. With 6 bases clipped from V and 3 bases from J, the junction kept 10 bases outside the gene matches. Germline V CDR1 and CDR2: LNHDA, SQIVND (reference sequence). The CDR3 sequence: CASSYRGQGPNQPQHF. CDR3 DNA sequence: TGTGCCAGTAGCTACCGAGGACAGGGCCCCAATCAGCCCCAGCATTTT.

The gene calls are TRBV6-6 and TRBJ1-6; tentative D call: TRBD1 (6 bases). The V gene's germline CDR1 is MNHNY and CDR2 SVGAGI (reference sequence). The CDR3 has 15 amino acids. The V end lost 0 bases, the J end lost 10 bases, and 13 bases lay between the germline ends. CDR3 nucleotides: TGTGCCAGCAGTTACTCAGGGCAGGGGAAATCACCCCTCCACTTT. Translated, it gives CASSYSGQGKSPLHF.

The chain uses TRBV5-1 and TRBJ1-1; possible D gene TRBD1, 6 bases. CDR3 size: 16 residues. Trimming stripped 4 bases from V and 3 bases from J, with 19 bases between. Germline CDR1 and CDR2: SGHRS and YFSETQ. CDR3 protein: CASSPTGGNTYTEAFF. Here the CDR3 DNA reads TGCGCCAGCAGCCCGACAGGAGGCAATACGTACACTGAAGCTTTCTTT.

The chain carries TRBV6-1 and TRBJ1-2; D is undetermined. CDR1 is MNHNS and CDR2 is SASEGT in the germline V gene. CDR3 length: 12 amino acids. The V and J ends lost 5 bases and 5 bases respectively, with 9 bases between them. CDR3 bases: TGTGCCAGCAGTCCCGGGTCTTATGGCTACACCTTC. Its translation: CASSPGSYGYTF.

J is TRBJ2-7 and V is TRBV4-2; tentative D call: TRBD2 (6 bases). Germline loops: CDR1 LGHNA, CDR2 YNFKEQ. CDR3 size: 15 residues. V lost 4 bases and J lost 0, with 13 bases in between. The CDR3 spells CASSPISGVSYEQYF. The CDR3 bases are TGTGCCAGCAGCCCTATTAGCGGAGTCTCCTACGAGCAGTACTTC.

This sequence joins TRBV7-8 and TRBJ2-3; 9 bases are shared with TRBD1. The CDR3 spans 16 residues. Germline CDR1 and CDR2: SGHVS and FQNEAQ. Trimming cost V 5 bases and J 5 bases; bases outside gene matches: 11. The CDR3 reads CASSQRQGGPKDTQYF. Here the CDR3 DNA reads TGTGCCAGCAGCCAGAGACAGGGGGGTCCGAAAGATACGCAGTATTTT.

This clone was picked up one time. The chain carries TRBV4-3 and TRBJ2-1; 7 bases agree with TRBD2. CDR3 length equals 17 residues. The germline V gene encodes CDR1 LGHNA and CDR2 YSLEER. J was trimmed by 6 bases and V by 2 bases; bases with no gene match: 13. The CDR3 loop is CASSQRRASGTRNEQFF. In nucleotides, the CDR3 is TGCGCCAGCAGCCAACGTCGGGCTAGCGGAACTCGCAATGAGCAGTTCTTC.

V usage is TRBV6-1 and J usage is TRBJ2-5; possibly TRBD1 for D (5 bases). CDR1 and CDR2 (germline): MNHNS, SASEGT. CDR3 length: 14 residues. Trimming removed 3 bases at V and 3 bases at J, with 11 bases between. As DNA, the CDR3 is TGTGCCAGCAGTGAGAAAGGGGTCGAAGAGACCCAGTACTTC. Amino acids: CASSEKGVEETQYF.